Below, 10 T cell receptor beta chains from the same sample are listed, as sequenced in a study of early T cells in non-severe SARS-CoV-2 infection. TCRdb itself ran the 5' RACE reads through MiXCR, one entry per CDR3 protein. The sample holds tens of thousands of distinct CDR3 sequences; around a sixth are singletons and the top ten take 9% to 15%. The sequenced sample consisted of whole blood. The receptors were sampled from an adult who was a healthcare worker with PCR-confirmed SARS-CoV-2 infection or an uninfected control (not recorded which).

The chain joins TRBV20-1 to TRBJ1-1; TRBD1 is a possible D gene (5 bases). The V gene's germline CDR1 is DFQATT and CDR2 SNEGSKA (reference sequence). The germline V and J ends were trimmed by 5 bases and 2 bases, with 15 bases remaining between them. The CDR3 spans 14 residues. This chain's CDR3 is CSARREGTNTEAFF. The CDR3 DNA follows: TGCAGTGCTCGCCGGGAGGGGACCAACACTGAAGCTTTCTTT.

This clonotype was observed a few times. This chain uses TRBV9 with TRBJ1-2; D uncertain. V lost 0 bases and J lost 2, with 8 bases in between. The CDR3 length is 14 residues. Germline V gives CDR1 SGDLS, CDR2 YYNGEE. As DNA, the CDR3 is TGTGCCAGCAGCGTAGCGACCGCGAACTATGGCTACACCTTC. Translated: CASSVATANYGYTF.

This chain links TRBV4-1 with TRBJ2-6, with D perhaps matching TRBD1 (5 bases). Germline lookup yields CDR1 MGHRA and CDR2 YSYEKL. This CDR3 region has 17 residues. The V gene lost 1 base and the J gene lost 2 bases, with 12 bases spanning the gap. CDR3 sequence: CASSQGTLPTGANVLTF. Here the CDR3 DNA reads TGCGCCAGCAGCCAAGGGACACTACCGACTGGGGCCAACGTCCTGACTTTC.

The rearrangement joins TRBV5-1 to TRBJ2-6, with unresolved D. The germline V and J ends were trimmed by 4 bases and 2 bases, with 7 bases remaining between them. Germline-derived CDR1 and CDR2 are SGHRS and YFSETQ. This CDR3 spans 14 amino acids. This CDR3 reads CASSETAGANVLTF. The CDR3, as DNA: TGCGCCAGCAGCGAGACCGCTGGGGCCAACGTCCTGACTTTC.

The chain employs TRBV6-5 and TRBJ1-1; 8 bases align to TRBD1. The V segment lost 6 bases and the J segment 1 base; nucleotides outside the gene matches: 4. Germline V gives CDR1 MNHEY, CDR2 SVGAGI. This CDR3 is 14 amino acids long. The CDR3 reads CASRRTGRNTEAFF. The CDR3 DNA is TGTGCCAGCAGGAGGACAGGGAGGAACACTGAAGCTTTCTTT.

The table lists this clonotype with a few counts. The chain joins TRBV21-1 to TRBJ1-1. TRBV21-1 is assigned pseudogene status. The CDR3 spans 15 residues. As DNA, the CDR3 is TGTGCCAGCAGCCCTCCAATGGGCAGCAGCACTGAAGCTTTCTTT. Translating gives CASSPPMGSSTEAFF.

J is TRBJ2-7 and V is TRBV6-2 or TRBV6-3; D not certain. The CDR3 length is 14 residues. Trimming took off 8 bases at V and 3 bases at J, with 17 bases between the two ends. Germline loops: CDR1 MNHEY, CDR2 SVGEGT. The DNA of the CDR3 is TGTGCCAGCTCCGAACTCTTTCCAGACTACGAGCAGTACTTC. Protein product: CASSELFPDYEQYF.

This clonotype was found many times. The V call is TRBV7-9, the J call TRBJ1-1, with a weak D call TRBD1 (5 bases). V was shortened by 6 bases and J by 1 base, with 9 bases between the two germline ends. This CDR3 has 13 amino acids. Germline CDR1 is SEHNR and CDR2 is FQNEAQ (reference sequence). CDR3 loop: CASRLQENTEAFF. CDR3 in DNA: TGTGCCAGCAGACTACAGGAGAACACTGAAGCTTTCTTT.

The V and J genes are TRBV11-2 and TRBJ1-2, with TRBD1 matching over 7 bases. Germline CDR1 reads SGHAT; CDR2 reads FQNNGV. This CDR3 has 17 amino acids. J was trimmed by 4 bases and V by 0 bases; bases with no gene match: 11. The CDR3 loop is CASSLELLGTAIYGYTF. In DNA form, the CDR3 reads TGTGCCAGCAGCTTAGAACTATTAGGGACAGCGATCTATGGCTACACCTTC.

This clonotype was detected many times. This sequence joins TRBV7-2 and TRBJ1-2; D possibly corresponds to TRBD1 (5 bases). Trimming cost V 5 bases and J 4 bases, with 11 bases left between them. This CDR3 is 13 amino acids long. Germline V gene sequence: CDR1 SGHTA, CDR2 FQGNSA. CDR3 region: CASSGGTAYGYTF. DNA for the CDR3: TGTGCCAGCAGCGGCGGGACGGCCTATGGCTACACCTTC. Combining the CDR3 with reference TRBV7-2 and TRBJ1-2 gives the whole variable domain GAGVSQSPSNKVTEKGKDVELRCDPISGHTALYWYRQSLGQGLEFLIYFQGNSAPDKSGLPSDRFSAERTGGSVSTLTIQRTQQEDSAVYLCASSGGTAYGYTFGSGTRLTVV.